These 19 T cell receptor beta chains came from one sample sequenced in a study of lymphopenia after photon versus proton radiotherapy. Profiling relied on immunoSEQ multiplex PCR, and the TCRdb table lists in-frame clones only, not all of them. Of 160,000 or so clones listed, 75% to 90% are singletons. Sequencing used peripheral blood, obtained from a patient treated with photon-based radiotherapy. Every receptor here comes from a man aged 50-59 years with gastric cancer.

The chain joins TRBV10-1 to TRBJ1-1; D might be TRBD1 (5 bases). The CDR3 is 12 amino acids. Germline V gene lookup returns CDR1 WNHNN and CDR2 SYGVQD (reference sequence). The V gene lost 3 bases and the J gene lost 10 bases, with 12 bases spanning the gap. The CDR3 nucleotides read TGCGCCAGCAGTGAAGCAGGGAAGGGAGCTTTCTTT. Translating it yields CASSEAGKGAFF.

This clone came up a few times. The chain combines TRBV5-4 with TRBJ1-5; 7 bases fit TRBD1. CDR1 and CDR2 (germline): SGHNT, YYREEE (reference sequence). The CDR3 is 15 amino acids. V was clipped by 2 bases and J by 5 bases; unmatched bases: 7. The CDR3 DNA reads TGTGCCAGCAGCTTCGGGGGACAGAGACATCAGCCCCAGCATTTT. Encoded protein: CASSFGGQRHQPQHF.

The chain combines TRBV10-3 with TRBJ1-3; D is undetermined. The CDR3 extends over 12 amino acids. The germline V and J ends were trimmed by 0 bases and 3 bases, with 0 bases remaining between them. Germline loops: CDR1 ENHRY, CDR2 SYGVKD. CDR3 DNA: TGTGCCATCAGTGAGTCTGGAAACACCATATATTTT. Its translation is CAISESGNTIYF.

The chain combines TRBV18 with TRBJ1-1, with D possibly being TRBD1 (5 bases). Germline CDR1 and CDR2: KGHSH and LQKENI. V was pared by 6 bases and J by 4 bases, with 18 bases between. The CDR3 length is 15 residues. The CDR3 spells CASSAMWGEGTEAFF. The CDR3 DNA follows: TGTGCCAGCTCCGCTATGTGGGGGGAAGGCACTGAAGCTTTCTTT.

In its sample, this clone was seen once. The rearrangement uses TRBV5-1 and TRBJ2-1; TRBD1 matches 10 bases. Germline CDR1 is SGHRS and CDR2 is YFSETQ. V trimming: 5 bases; J trimming: 6 bases; junction bases outside the gene matches: 8. The CDR3 extends over 15 amino acids. The CDR3 loop reads CASRADRGLGNEQFF. The CDR3 DNA follows: TGCGCCAGCAGGGCAGACAGGGGGCTAGGCAATGAGCAGTTCTTC.

CDR3 in amino acids: CASSPGTGDQPQHF. In DNA form, the CDR3 reads TGCGCCAGCAGCCCCGGGACAGGCGATCAGCCCCAGCATTTT. V gene TRBV5-1 combines with J gene TRBJ1-5; 8 bases align to TRBD1. The CDR3 extends over 14 amino acids. V lost 4 bases to trimming and J lost 5 bases; unmatched junction nucleotides: 5. CDR1 and CDR2 from the germline V gene are SGHRS and YFSETQ.

The V call is TRBV14, the J call TRBJ2-3; D is unresolved. This CDR3 region has 17 residues. Deletions cut 4 bases from V and 0 bases from J, with 17 bases between. Germline CDR1 and CDR2: SGHDN and FVKESK. The CDR3 DNA reads as TGTGCCAGCAGCCGCTACACTCTATTTGACAGCACAGATACGCAGTATTTT. Translating gives CASSRYTLFDSTDTQYF.

The CDR3 sequence is CASSVGTYNEQFF. CDR3 nucleotides: TGTGCCAGCAGCGTTGGGACTTACAATGAGCAGTTCTTC. The chain carries TRBV9 and TRBJ2-1; D may be TRBD2 (6 bases). CDR1 and CDR2 from the germline V gene are SGDLS and YYNGEE. The V end lost 2 bases, the J end lost 4 bases, and 7 bases lay between the germline ends. CDR3 length: 13 amino acids.

The chain combines TRBV28 with TRBJ2-7, with D tentatively TRBD1 (6 bases). The CDR3 contains 12 residues. With 5 bases removed from V and 6 bases from J, the gap between germline ends came to 11 bases. Germline values: CDR1 MDHEN, CDR2 SYDVKM. CDR3 DNA: TGTGCCAGCAGTAACCAGGGGTTCGAGCAGTACTTC. It encodes CASSNQGFEQYF.

The rearrangement uses TRBV25-1 and TRBJ2-2; 8 positions match TRBD1. Germline CDR1 and CDR2: MGHDK and SYGVNS. CDR3 length: 16 residues. V lost 3 bases, J lost 0 bases, and 3 bases stayed unmatched. The DNA of the CDR3 is TGTGCCAGCAGTGATCAGGGGGCGCCGAACACCGGGGAGCTGTTTTTT. It is translated as CASSDQGAPNTGELFF.

This clone was found a few times. This chain uses TRBV29-1 with TRBJ1-1; possible D gene TRBD1, 5 bases. V was pared by 6 bases and J by 0 bases, with 11 bases between. This CDR3 spans 13 amino acids. Looked up from germline, CDR1 is SQVTM and CDR2 is ANQGSEA. The CDR3 here is CSVGHILNTEAFF. The DNA for the CDR3 is TGCAGCGTCGGACACATTTTGAACACTGAAGCTTTCTTT.

The CDR3 nucleotides read TGTGCCAGCAGCTTAGCCCAGGGACTAGCGGGAGCTGGCGAGCAGTACTTC. The encoded protein is CASSLAQGLAGAGEQYF. The V gene is TRBV11-1, the J gene TRBJ2-7; 14 positions match TRBD2. CDR1 and CDR2 (germline): SGHAT, FQDESV (reference sequence). CDR3 length: 17 amino acids. V was pared by 0 bases and J by 6 bases, with 7 bases of the junction left unmatched.

The chain employs TRBV13 and TRBJ2-1; D is uncertain. The length of the CDR3 is 11 residues. V shed 3 bases and J shed 7 bases, with 4 bases lying between them. Germline loops: CDR1 PRHDT, CDR2 FYEKMQ (reference sequence). The CDR3 DNA is TGTGCCAGCAGCTTTCTGAATGAGCAGTTCTTC. It encodes CASSFLNEQFF.

The rearrangement links TRBV9 to TRBJ2-7; D assignment may be TRBD1 or TRBD2 (5 bases each). The germline gives CDR1 SGDLS, CDR2 YYNGEE. V lost 2 bases to trimming and J lost 3 bases, with 12 bases between them. The CDR3 is 14 amino acids. CDR3 nucleotide sequence: TGTGCCAGCAGCGTTTCCGGGACGGGCTACGAGCAGTACTTC. Translation: CASSVSGTGYEQYF. Combining the CDR3 with reference TRBV9 and TRBJ2-7 gives the whole variable domain DSGVTQTPKHLITATGQRVTLRCSPRSGDLSVYWYQQSLDQGLQFLIQYYNGEERAKGNILERFSAQQFPDLHSELNLSSLELGDSALYFCASSVSGTGYEQYFGPGTRLTVT.

CDR3 sequence (DNA): TGTGCCAGCAGCTTACGGGTCTTAGATACGCAGTATTTT. Encoded protein: CASSLRVLDTQYF. The chain is built from TRBV7-3 and TRBJ2-3; the D is unclear. V gave up 2 bases and J gave up 5 bases, with 8 bases separating them. Germline CDR1 reads SGHTA; CDR2 reads FQGTGA. The CDR3 sequence is 13 residues long. Drawing the rest from reference TRBV7-3 and TRBJ2-3, the complete variable domain is GAGVSQTPSNKVTEKGKYVELRCDPISGHTALYWYRQSLGQGPEFLIYFQGTGAADDSGLPNDRFFAVRPEGSVSTLKIQRTERGDSAVYLCASSLRVLDTQYFGPGTRLTVL.

The chain combines TRBV25-1 with TRBJ2-2, with TRBD2 matching 7 bases. The V gene's germline CDR1 is MGHDK and CDR2 SYGVNS. The CDR3 has 15 residues. The ends lost 2 bases at V and 9 bases at J; junction bases unmatched: 9. CDR3 DNA sequence: TGTGCCAGCAGTGAAGTCCGGGGGGAACACCGGGAGCTGTTTTTT. This encodes CASSEVRGEHRELFF.

The chain combines TRBV7-3 with TRBJ1-1; D is unclear. The CDR3 extends over 13 amino acids. Germline V CDR1 and CDR2: SGHTA, FQGTGA. The V gene lost 2 bases and the J gene lost 1 base, with 5 bases spanning the gap. The CDR3 loop is CASSLWQNTEAFF. The CDR3 coding sequence is TGTGCCAGCAGCTTATGGCAGAACACTGAAGCTTTCTTT.

This chain connects TRBV7-9 to TRBJ1-1; possible D gene TRBD1, 6 bases. Trimming cost V 6 bases and J 6 bases, with 17 bases left between them. Germline V gene data show CDR1 as SEHNR and CDR2 as FQNEAQ (reference sequence). The CDR3 consists of 14 residues. The CDR3, as DNA: TGTGCCAGCAGTCGCGCAGGGGTAGGAGCTGAAGCTTTCTTT. Protein: CASSRAGVGAEAFF.

J is TRBJ2-2 and V is TRBV5-1, with a possible D match to TRBD1 (6 bases). This CDR3 contains 15 residues. Germline CDR1 reads SGHRS; CDR2 reads YFSETQ. V was clipped by 1 base and J by 4 bases, with 11 bases between them. The CDR3 sequence is CASSLQQGVTGELFF. The CDR3 nucleotides are TGCGCCAGCAGCTTGCAACAGGGAGTCACCGGGGAGCTGTTTTTT.